This T cell receptor beta chain was recovered during a study of T cells in Graves' hyperthyroidism and ophthalmopathy. The sample holds many counts of this clonotype. Its antigen is unidentified. The length of the CDR3 is 15 residues. CDR1 MDHEN and CDR2 SYDVKM come from the germline V gene. V shed 5 bases and J shed 5 bases, with 18 bases lying between them. The source material, RNA transcripts, was used to amplify TCR beta CDR3 regions. The TCR CDR3 was amplified in a first-round RT-PCR using the HTBI primer set. Each CDR3 protein gets one entry after TCRdb re-called the multiplex PCR reads with MiXCR. Here the sample spans fewer than 350,000 distinct CDR3 sequences, roughly 15% being singletons. Thyroid ultrasound and orbital computed tomography, with clinical symptoms and serum thyroxine and TRAb, informed diagnoses. Findings of the study overall: Most clonotypes expanded in thyroid above 0.001 were likewise present in blood. Ophthalmopathy was separated from stable hyperthyroidism by a 13 V-J model.

This receptor was obtained from a woman in her forties or fifties with Graves' hyperthyroidism that later progressed to Graves' ophthalmopathy. The rearrangement joins TRBV28 to TRBJ1-2; tentatively, D is TRBD1 (5 bases). The source material was blood. The CDR3 DNA is TGTGCCAGCAGTCCGCCCCGGGGCGCTTTTTATGGCTACACCTTC. Amino acids: CASSPPRGAFYGYTF.